This T cell receptor beta chain was recorded in a study of T-cell memory formation after mild COVID-19. Germline loops: CDR1 LNHNV, CDR2 YYDKDF (reference sequence). The CDR3 has 17 amino acids. J was trimmed by 3 bases and V by 8 bases; bases with no gene match: 17. Libraries for TCRalpha and TCRbeta carried sample barcodes and unique molecular identifiers via 5'RACE. TCRdb re-derived calls from the 5' RACE reads in MiXCR, one entry per CDR3 protein. The sample gives fewer than 250,000 distinct CDR3 sequences, 27% of which show up once; 10% to 12% is in the top ten. The chain recombines TRBV15 with TRBJ1-1; 8 nucleotides align to TRBD1. Sequencing was carried out using PBMCs or a T cell subset sorted from them (not recorded which). This TCR was recovered from an adult woman who had mild COVID-19 (a few samples of this study predate the infection). Cell type and time point are not known. In nucleotides, the CDR3 is TGTGCCACCGAGGACCGGGACAGGTTTCGAAGTCACACTGAAGCTTTCTTT. Residues: CATEDRDRFRSHTEAFF.